The source of this T cell receptor (beta chain) is a study of cytomegalovirus exposure and HLA in healthy donors. The CDR3 totals 16 residues. Per germline, CDR1 SGHNT and CDR2 YYREEE (reference sequence). V lost 3 bases to trimming and J lost 4 bases; unmatched junction nucleotides: 11. Study-wide points: The study designated 150 or so TCR beta chains cytomegalovirus-associated.

This clone has just a few counts. Its antigen is undetermined. The PCR had 60 Vbeta and 13 Jbeta primers. Only in-frame clones appear in the TCRdb table, and some are missing; sequencing was by immunoSEQ multiplex PCR. Altogether about 180,000 clones are present, about 82% being singletons, with the ten largest covering around 1.6%. This chain joins TRBV5-4 and TRBJ2-7; TRBD1 matches 9 bases. The receptor was isolated from a man aged 18 to 30 in good health and CMV-seronegative. The sample comprised PBMCs. The CDR3: CASSSLGQGPLYEQYF. The CDR3 bases are TGTGCCAGCAGCTCGCTGGGACAGGGACCGTTATACGAGCAGTACTTC.